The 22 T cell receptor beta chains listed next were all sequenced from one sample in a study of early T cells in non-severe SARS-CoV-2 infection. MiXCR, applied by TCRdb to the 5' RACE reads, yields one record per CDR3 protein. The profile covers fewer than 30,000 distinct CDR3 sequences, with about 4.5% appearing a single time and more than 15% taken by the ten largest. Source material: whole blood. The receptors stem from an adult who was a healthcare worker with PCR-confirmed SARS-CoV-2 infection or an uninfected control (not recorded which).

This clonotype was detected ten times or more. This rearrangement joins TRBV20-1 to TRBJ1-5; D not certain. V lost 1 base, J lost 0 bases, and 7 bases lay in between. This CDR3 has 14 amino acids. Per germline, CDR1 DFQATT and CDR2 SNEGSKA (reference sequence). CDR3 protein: CSARVGPSNQPQHF. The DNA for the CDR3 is TGCAGTGCTAGAGTAGGACCTAGCAATCAGCCCCAGCATTTT.

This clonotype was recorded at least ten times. This chain's CDR3 is CSARDPGIGGETQYF. The CDR3 DNA is TGCAGTGCTAGAGATCCCGGGATAGGTGGAGAGACCCAGTACTTC. This chain uses TRBV20-1 with TRBJ2-5; possible D gene TRBD2, 5 bases. There are 15 residues in the CDR3. The germline V and J ends were trimmed by 0 bases and 4 bases, with 15 bases remaining between them. Germline V gene lookup returns CDR1 DFQATT and CDR2 SNEGSKA (reference sequence).

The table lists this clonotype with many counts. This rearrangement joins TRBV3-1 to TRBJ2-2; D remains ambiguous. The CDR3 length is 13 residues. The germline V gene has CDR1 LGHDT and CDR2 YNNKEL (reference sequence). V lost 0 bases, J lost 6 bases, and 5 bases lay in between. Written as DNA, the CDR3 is TGTGCCAGCAGCCAAGATTTTTCCGGGGAGCTGTTTTTT. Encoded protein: CASSQDFSGELFF.

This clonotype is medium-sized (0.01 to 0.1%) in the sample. CDR3 in DNA: TGTGCCAGCAGCTTCGGTAGCAACTACGAGCAGTACTTC. Translation: CASSFGSNYEQYF. The V and J genes are TRBV11-2 and TRBJ2-7; D uncertain. Trimming pared 3 bases from V and 3 bases from J, leaving 9 bases between. This CDR3 spans 13 amino acids. Germline CDR1 SGHAT, CDR2 FQNNGV.

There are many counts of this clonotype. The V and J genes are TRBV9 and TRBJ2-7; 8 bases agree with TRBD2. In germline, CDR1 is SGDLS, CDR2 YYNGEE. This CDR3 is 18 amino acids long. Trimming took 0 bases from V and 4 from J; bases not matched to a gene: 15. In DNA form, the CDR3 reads TGTGCCAGCAGCGTAGTCGCGTCCGGGAGGGCCGCTAAGTACGAGCAGTACTTC. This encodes CASSVVASGRAAKYEQYF.

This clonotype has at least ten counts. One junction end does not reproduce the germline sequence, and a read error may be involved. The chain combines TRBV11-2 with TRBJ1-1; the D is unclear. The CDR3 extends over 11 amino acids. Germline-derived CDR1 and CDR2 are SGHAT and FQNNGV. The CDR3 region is CASSLYPPGRF. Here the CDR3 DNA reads TGTGCCAGCAGCCTATATCCGCCCGGGCGCTTT. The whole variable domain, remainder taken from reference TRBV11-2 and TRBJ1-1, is EAGVAQSPRYKIIEKRQSVAFWCNPISGHATLYWYQQILGQGPKLLIQFQNNGVVDDSQLPKDRFSAERLKGVDSTLKIQPAKLEDSAVYLCASSLYPPGRFGQGTRLTVV.

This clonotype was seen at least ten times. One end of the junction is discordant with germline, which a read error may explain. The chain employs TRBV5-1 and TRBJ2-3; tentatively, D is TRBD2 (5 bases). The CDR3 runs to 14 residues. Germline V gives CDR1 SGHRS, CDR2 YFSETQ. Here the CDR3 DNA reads TGCGCCAGCAGACCGTACGGGATTGCAGACACGCAGTATTTT. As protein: CASRPYGIADTQYF.

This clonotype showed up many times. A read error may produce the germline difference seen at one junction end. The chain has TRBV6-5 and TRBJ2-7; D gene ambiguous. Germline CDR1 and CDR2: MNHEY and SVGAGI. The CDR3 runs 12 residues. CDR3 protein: CASRTITGQSNF. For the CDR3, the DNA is TGTGCCAGCAGGACAATCACTGGTCAATCGAACTTC.

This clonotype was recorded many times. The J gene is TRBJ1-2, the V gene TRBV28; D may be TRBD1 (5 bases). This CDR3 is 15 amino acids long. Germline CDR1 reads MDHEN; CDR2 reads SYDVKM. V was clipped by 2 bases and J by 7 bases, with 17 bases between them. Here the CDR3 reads CASSLGGGITIGYTF. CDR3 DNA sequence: TGTGCCAGCAGTTTAGGGGGAGGGATAACTATTGGCTACACCTTC.

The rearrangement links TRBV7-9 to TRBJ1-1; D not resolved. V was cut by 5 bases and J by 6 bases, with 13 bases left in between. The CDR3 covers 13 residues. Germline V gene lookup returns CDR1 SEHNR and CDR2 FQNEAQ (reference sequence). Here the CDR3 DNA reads TGTGCCAGCAGCACTCAAGTTGGGTCTGAAGCTTTCTTT. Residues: CASSTQVGSEAFF.

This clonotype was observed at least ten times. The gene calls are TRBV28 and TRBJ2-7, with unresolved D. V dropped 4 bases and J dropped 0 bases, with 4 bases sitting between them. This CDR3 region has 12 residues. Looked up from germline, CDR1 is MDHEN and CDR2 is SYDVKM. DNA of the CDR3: TGTGCCAGCAGTTCGTTCTCCTACGAGCAGTACTTC. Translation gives CASSSFSYEQYF.

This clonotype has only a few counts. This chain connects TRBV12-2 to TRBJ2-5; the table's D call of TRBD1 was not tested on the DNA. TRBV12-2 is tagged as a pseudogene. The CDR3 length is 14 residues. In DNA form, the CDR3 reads TGTGCAAGTCGCGCGACAAAGCCCGGGGAGACCCAGTACTTC. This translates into CASRATKPGETQYF.

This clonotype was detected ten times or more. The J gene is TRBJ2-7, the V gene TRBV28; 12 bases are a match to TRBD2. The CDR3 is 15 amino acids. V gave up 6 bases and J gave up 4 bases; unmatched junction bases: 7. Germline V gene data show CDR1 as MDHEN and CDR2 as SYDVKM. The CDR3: CASSPTSGGIYEQYF. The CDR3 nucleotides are TGTGCCAGCAGCCCTACTAGCGGGGGGATTTACGAGCAGTACTTC.

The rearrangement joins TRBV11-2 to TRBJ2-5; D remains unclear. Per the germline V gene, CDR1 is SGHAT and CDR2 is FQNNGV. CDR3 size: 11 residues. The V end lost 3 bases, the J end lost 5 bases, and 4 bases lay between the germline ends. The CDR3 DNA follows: TGTGCCAGCAGCTTTAAGGAGACCCAGTACTTC. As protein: CASSFKETQYF. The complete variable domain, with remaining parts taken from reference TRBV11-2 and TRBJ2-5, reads EAGVAQSPRYKIIEKRQSVAFWCNPISGHATLYWYQQILGQGPKLLIQFQNNGVVDDSQLPKDRFSAERLKGVDSTLKIQPAKLEDSAVYLCASSFKETQYFGPGTRLLVL.

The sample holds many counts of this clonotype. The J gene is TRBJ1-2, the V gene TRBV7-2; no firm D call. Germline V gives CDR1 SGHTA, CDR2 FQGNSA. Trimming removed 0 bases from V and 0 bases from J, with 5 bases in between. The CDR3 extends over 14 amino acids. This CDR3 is CASSLAQANYGYTF. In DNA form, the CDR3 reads TGTGCCAGCAGCTTAGCGCAGGCTAACTATGGCTACACCTTC.

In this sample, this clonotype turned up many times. The CDR3 loop reads CASSSGQVDQPQHF. CDR3 sequence (DNA): TGTGCCAGCAGCTCCGGACAGGTAGATCAGCCCCAGCATTTT. The rearrangement uses TRBV7-2 and TRBJ1-5, with 7 bases aligning to TRBD1. The CDR3 loop spans 14 amino acids. From germline, CDR1 is SGHTA and CDR2 FQGNSA. V shed 4 bases, J shed 5 bases, and the junction held 5 bases outside the gene matches. Looking up the rest from reference TRBV7-2 and TRBJ1-5 gives the full variable domain: GAGVSQSPSNKVTEKGKDVELRCDPISGHTALYWYRQSLGQGLEFLIYFQGNSAPDKSGLPSDRFSAERTGGSVSTLTIQRTQQEDSAVYLCASSSGQVDQPQHFGDGTRLSIL.

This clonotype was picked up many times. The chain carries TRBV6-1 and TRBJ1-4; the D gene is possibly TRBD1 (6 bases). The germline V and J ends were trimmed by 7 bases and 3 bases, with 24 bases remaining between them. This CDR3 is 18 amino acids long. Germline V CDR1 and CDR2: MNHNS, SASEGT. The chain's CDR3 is CASTPRRQAPAANEKLFF. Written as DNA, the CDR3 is TGTGCCAGCACTCCGAGACGACAGGCCCCTGCTGCTAATGAAAAACTGTTTTTT.

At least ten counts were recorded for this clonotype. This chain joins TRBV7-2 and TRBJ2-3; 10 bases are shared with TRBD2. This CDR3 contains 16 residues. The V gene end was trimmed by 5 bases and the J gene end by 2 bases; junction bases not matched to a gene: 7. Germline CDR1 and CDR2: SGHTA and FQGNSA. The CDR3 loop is CASSISLAGNTDTQYF. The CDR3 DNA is TGTGCCAGCAGCATTTCACTAGCGGGAAACACAGATACGCAGTATTTT.

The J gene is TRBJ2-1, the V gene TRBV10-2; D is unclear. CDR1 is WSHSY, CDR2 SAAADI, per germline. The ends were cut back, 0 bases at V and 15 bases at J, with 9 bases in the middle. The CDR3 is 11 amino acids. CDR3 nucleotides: TGCGCCAGCAGTGAGTCGGGTGTTTCGTTCTTC. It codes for CASSESGVSFF.

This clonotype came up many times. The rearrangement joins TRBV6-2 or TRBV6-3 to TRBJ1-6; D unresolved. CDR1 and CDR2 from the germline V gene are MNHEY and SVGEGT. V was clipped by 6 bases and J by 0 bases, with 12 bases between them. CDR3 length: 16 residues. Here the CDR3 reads CASRPDGSSYNSPLHF. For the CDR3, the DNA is TGTGCCAGCAGACCCGACGGGAGCTCCTATAATTCACCCCTCCACTTT.

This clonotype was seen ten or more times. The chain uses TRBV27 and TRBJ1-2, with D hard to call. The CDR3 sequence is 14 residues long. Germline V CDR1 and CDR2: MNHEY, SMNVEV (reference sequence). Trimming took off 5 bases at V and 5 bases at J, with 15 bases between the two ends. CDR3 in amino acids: CASSIGEEGYGYTF. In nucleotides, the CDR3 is TGTGCCAGCAGTATTGGGGAGGAGGGATATGGCTACACCTTC.

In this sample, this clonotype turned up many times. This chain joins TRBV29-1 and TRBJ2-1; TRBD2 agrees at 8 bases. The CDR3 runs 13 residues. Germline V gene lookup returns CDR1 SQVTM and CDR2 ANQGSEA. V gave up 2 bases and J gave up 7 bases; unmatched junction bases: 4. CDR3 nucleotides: TGCAGCGTTGAACCGACTAGCGCGAATGAGCAGTTCTTC. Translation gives CSVEPTSANEQFF.